This TCR beta chain was sequenced during a study of T-cell memory formation after mild COVID-19. A note on this clonotype: What it recognizes is unknown.

Whole-study findings and limits: Clones that got smaller from day 15 to 85 had even CD4/CD8, while clones growing later tipped toward CD4+.

TCR alpha and TCR beta cDNA libraries with sample barcodes and UMIs came from 5'RACE using constant-segment primers. A single record per CDR3 protein comes from TCRdb applying MiXCR to the 5' RACE reads. The table has more than 450,000 distinct CDR3 sequences, roughly 18% seen once; the top ten hold around 12%. The sequence came from an adult woman who had mild COVID-19 (a few samples of this study predate the infection). Cell type and time point are not known. Material: PBMCs or a T cell subset sorted from them (not recorded which).

Here the CDR3 DNA reads TGTGCCAGCAGCGTCGCGTCAGGCCAAGAGACCCAGTACTTC. Translation: CASSVASGQETQYF. V usage is TRBV7-9 and J usage is TRBJ2-5; D unclear. The length of the CDR3 is 14 residues. CDR1 and CDR2 (germline): SEHNR, FQNEAQ (reference sequence). Trimming took off 5 bases at V and 1 base at J, with 11 bases between the two ends.